These T cell receptor beta chains were read from a single sample in a study of regulatory T cells in long-lasting Graves disease. TCRdb independently ran MiXCR on the multiplex PCR reads; one entry per CDR3 protein. This sample has about 430,000 distinct CDR3 sequences; around a fifth occur once, and the top ten carry approximately 14%. The source material was peripheral blood mononuclear cells (PBMCs), sampled when the disease was refractory, from a patient treated with antithyroid drugs. The receptors were gathered from a female donor with Graves disease. Both conserved end residues are part of each CDR3. D genes are given only for firm matches. Size tells how often a clone was seen (once, few, many) or the class of an expanded clone, and some rows leave it out.

abundance	d_gene	v_gene	j_gene	CDR3nt	CDR3aa
.	TRBD1	TRBV27	TRBJ2-2	TGTGCCAGCAGTTTTTCCACAGGGGGCACCGGGGAGCTGTTTTTT	CASSFSTGGTGELFF
few	.	TRBV27	TRBJ2-4	TGTGCCAGCAGTTCCGTACAGCTAGCCAAAAACATTCAGTACTTC	CASSSVQLAKNIQYF
many	.	TRBV28	TRBJ1-4	TGTGCCAGCCGCCGTGGAAACGAAAAACTGTTTTTT	CASRRGNEKLFF
many	TRBD1	TRBV15	TRBJ1-4	TGTGCCACCAGCCCACAGGGGCTGAATGAAAAACTGTTTTTT	CATSPQGLNEKLFF
few	TRBD1	TRBV19	TRBJ1-1	TGTGCCAGTAGACCTGGGGACAGGGGGCTGGCTGAAGCTTTCTTT	CASRPGDRGLAEAFF
.	TRBD1	TRBV7-2	TRBJ2-3	TGTGCCAGCAGCTGGCGGGACAGGGGAGTAGATACGCAGTATTTT	CASSWRDRGVDTQYF
.	TRBD1	TRBV14	TRBJ1-1	TGTGCCAGCAGCCATAGGAGAGGGGGCTTGACTGAAGCTTTCTTT	CASSHRRGGLTEAFF
once	.	TRBV10-3	TRBJ2-1	TGTGCCATCAGTGATTTGAGGGATGAGCAGTTCTTC	CAISDLRDEQFF
many	TRBD2	TRBV29-1	TRBJ2-5	TGCAGCGTTGAAGAAGGGGTAGCGGGAGAGGCGGAGACCCAGTACTTC	CSVEEGVAGEAETQYF
many	.	TRBV20-1	TRBJ2-2	TGCAGTGCTAGAGGCAGGCACACCGGGGAGCTGTTTTTT	CSARGRHTGELFF
.	.	TRBV28	TRBJ2-3	TGTGCCAGCAGACCGGGACACCCAAACGGAGGGGATACGCAGTATTTT	CASRPGHPNGGDTQYF
.	.	TRBV16	TRBJ1-5	TGTGCCAGCAGCCAATCCAAGATAGATCAGCCCCAGCATTTT	CASSQSKIDQPQHF
many	TRBD2	TRBV2	TRBJ2-5	TGTGCCAGCAGGACGGGACTAGCGGCTGGGGGAGAGACCCAGTACTTC	CASRTGLAAGGETQYF
many	TRBD1	TRBV28	TRBJ2-7	TGTGCCAGCAGACCCGGACAGGGTCGGCACGAGCAGTACTTC	CASRPGQGRHEQYF
few	.	TRBV11-2	TRBJ1-6	TGTGCCAGCAGCTTATTAGGCAGAGTCTATAATTCACCCCTCCACTTT	CASSLLGRVYNSPLHF
many	.	TRBV25-1	TRBJ2-7	TGTGCCAGCAGTGAATCCGGTTCACAGGGTGCCTACGAGCAGTACTTC	CASSESGSQGAYEQYF
.	.	TRBV5-1	TRBJ2-2	TGCGCCAGCAGCTTGGCCCCAAGAACCTCCGGGGAGCTGTTTTTT	CASSLAPRTSGELFF
many	TRBD1	TRBV18	TRBJ1-1	TGTGCCAGCTTACTGGGACAGGGAAACACTGAAGCTTTCTTT	CASLLGQGNTEAFF
few	TRBD1	TRBV5-1	TRBJ2-7	TGCGCCAGCAGCTTTAGGGGGCCCGACGAGCAGTACTTC	CASSFRGPDEQYF
many	TRBD1	TRBV12-3/TRBV12-4	TRBJ2-5	TGTGCCAGCAGTTACACAGGGGAGACAGAGACCCAGTACTTC	CASSYTGETETQYF
.	.	TRBV20-1	TRBJ1-3	TGCAGTGCTAGAGACCTACTGAGCTCTGGAAACACCATATATTTT	CSARDLLSSGNTIYF
.	.	TRBV20-1	TRBJ1-3	TGCAGTCCGAGGGGAGTTCCTGGAAACACCATATATTTT	CSPRGVPGNTIYF
many	.	TRBV28	TRBJ1-1	TGTGCCAGCAGTTTATCAGGGGTGCTTGAAGCTTTCTTT	CASSLSGVLEAFF
.	.	TRBV30	TRBJ2-7	TGTGCCTGGAGTGCCCTCGGTGCTCACAGCTCCTACGAGCAGTACTTC	CAWSALGAHSSYEQYF
.	TRBD2	TRBV20-1	TRBJ2-1	TGCAGGGCGGAACAGGGAAAACTAGCGGGAGGACTTAATGAGCAGTTCTTC	CRAEQGKLAGGLNEQFF
.	TRBD2	TRBV20-1	TRBJ2-3	TGCAGTGCTAGAGATTCGGCAAGCGGGAGGGCCCGAAGCACAGATACGCAGTATTTT	CSARDSASGRARSTDTQYF
many	TRBD2	TRBV12-3/TRBV12-4	TRBJ2-2	TGTGCCAGCAGTCCCCCCGGGACTAGCGGGACAAAGAACACCGGGGAGCTGTTTTTT	CASSPPGTSGTKNTGELFF
few	.	TRBV18	TRBJ2-5	TGTGCCAGCTCACCACAGTTTGGCTTAGGGCAAGAGACCCAGTACTTC	CASSPQFGLGQETQYF